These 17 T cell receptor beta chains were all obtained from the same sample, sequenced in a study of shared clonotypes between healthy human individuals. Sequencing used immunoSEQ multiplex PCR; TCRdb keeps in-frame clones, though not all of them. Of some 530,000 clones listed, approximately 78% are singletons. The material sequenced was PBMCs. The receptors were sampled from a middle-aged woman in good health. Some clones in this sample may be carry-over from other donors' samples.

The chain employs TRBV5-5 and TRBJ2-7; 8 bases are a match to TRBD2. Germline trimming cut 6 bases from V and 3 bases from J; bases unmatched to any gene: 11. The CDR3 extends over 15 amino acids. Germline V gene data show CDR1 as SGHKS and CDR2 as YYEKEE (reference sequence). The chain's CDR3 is CASTEVAGRLYEQYF. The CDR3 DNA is TGTGCCAGCACCGAAGTAGCGGGACGGCTCTACGAGCAGTACTTC.

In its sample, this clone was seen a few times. The CDR3 here is CASSFDRPTYNEQFF. The CDR3 coding sequence is TGCGCCAGCAGCTTTGACAGGCCAACGTACAATGAGCAGTTCTTC. The chain is built from TRBV5-1 and TRBJ2-1; D may be TRBD1 (6 bases). Trimming removed 2 bases from V and 4 bases from J, with 13 bases in between. The CDR3 covers 15 residues. Germline values: CDR1 SGHRS, CDR2 YFSETQ.

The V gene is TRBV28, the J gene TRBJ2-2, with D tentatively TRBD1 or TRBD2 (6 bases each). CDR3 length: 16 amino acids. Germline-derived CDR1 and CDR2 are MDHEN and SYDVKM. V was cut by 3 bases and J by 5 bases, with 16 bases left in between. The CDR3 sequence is CASSLGRGAGTGELFF. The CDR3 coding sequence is TGTGCCAGCAGTTTGGGAAGGGGGGCTGGTACCGGGGAGCTGTTTTTT.

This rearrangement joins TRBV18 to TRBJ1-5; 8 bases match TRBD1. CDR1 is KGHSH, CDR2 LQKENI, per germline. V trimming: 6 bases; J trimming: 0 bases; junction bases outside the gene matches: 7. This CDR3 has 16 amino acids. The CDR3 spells CASSQGQGYSNQPQHF. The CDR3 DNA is TGTGCCAGCTCCCAAGGACAGGGTTATAGCAATCAGCCCCAGCATTTT.

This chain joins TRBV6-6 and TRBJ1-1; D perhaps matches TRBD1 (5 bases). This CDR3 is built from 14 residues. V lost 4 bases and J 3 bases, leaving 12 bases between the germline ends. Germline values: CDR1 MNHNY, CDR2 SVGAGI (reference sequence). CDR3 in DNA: TGTGCCAGCAGTTTTTCAGGGTTCGACACTGAAGCTTTCTTT. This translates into CASSFSGFDTEAFF.

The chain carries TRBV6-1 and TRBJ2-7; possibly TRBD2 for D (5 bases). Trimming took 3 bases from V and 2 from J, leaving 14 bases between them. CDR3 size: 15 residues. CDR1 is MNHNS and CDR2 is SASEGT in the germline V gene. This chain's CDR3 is CASSDKGGRTYEQYF. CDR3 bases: TGTGCCAGCAGTGACAAAGGAGGCAGAACCTACGAGCAGTACTTC.

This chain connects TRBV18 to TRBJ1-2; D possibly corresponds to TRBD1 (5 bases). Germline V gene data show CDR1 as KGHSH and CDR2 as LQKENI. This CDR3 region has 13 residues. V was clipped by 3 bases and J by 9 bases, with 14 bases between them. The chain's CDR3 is CASSPPGNPSYTF. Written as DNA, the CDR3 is TGTGCCAGCTCACCCCCAGGGAACCCAAGCTACACCTTC.

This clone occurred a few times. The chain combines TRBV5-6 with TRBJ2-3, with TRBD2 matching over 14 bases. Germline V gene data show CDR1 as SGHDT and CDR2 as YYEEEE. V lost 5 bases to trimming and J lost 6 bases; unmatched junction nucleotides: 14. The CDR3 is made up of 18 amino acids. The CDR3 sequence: CASSSGLAGGLPGDTQYF. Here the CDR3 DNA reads TGTGCCAGCAGTTCAGGACTAGCGGGAGGACTTCCGGGGGATACGCAGTATTTT.

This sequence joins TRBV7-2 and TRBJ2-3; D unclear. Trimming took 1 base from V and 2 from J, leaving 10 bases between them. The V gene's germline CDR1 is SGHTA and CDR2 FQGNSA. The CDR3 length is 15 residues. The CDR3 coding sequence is TGTGCCAGCAGCTTAGTCTTACCCCCCACAGATACGCAGTATTTT. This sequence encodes CASSLVLPPTDTQYF.

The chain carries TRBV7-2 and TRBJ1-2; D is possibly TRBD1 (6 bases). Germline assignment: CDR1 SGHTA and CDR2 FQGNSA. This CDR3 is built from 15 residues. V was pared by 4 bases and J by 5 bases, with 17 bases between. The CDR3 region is CASSSREGGSYGYTF. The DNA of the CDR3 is TGTGCCAGCAGCTCCCGGGAAGGGGGGTCATATGGCTACACCTTC.

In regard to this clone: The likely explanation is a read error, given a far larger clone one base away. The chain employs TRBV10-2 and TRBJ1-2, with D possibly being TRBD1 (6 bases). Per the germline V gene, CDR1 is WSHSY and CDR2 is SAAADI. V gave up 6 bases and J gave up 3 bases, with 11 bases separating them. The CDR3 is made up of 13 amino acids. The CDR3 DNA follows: TGCGCCAGCAGCCGACAGGAGGACTATGGCTACACCTTC. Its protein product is CASSRQEDYGYTF.

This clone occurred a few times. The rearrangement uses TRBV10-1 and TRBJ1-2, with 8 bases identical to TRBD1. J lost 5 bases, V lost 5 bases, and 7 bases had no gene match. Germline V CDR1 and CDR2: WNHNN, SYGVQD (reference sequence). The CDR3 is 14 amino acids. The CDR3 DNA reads TGCGCCAGCAGTCCAGGGGGCTTCCGGTATGGCTACACCTTC. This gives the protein CASSPGGFRYGYTF.

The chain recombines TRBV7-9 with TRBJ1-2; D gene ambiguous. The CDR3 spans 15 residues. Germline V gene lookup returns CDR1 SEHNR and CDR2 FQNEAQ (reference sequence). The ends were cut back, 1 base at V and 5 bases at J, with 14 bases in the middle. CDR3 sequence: CASSLGPQIGYGYTF. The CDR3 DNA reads TGTGCCAGCAGCTTAGGGCCCCAAATCGGGTATGGCTACACCTTC.

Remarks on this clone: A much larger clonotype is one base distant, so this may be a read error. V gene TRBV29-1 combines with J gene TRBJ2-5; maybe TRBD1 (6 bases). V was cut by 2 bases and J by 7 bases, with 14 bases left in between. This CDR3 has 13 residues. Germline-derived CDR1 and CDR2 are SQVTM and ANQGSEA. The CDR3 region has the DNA TGCAGCGTTGAATCCCATTTAGGGGGGACCCAGTACTTC. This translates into CSVESHLGGTQYF.

The CDR3 region is CSVGGPPLGTDTQYF. The CDR3 DNA reads as TGCAGCGTTGGGGGCCCCCCACTAGGAACAGATACGCAGTATTTT. The V call is TRBV29-1, the J call TRBJ2-3, with D possibly being TRBD1 or TRBD2 (5 bases each). The length of the CDR3 is 15 residues. Germline-derived CDR1 and CDR2 are SQVTM and ANQGSEA. With 4 bases removed from V and 3 bases from J, the gap between germline ends came to 17 bases.

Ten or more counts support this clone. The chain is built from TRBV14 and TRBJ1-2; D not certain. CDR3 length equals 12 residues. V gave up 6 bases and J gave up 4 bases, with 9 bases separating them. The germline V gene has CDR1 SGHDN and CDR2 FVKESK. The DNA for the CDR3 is TGTGCCAGCAGTAAACCTGGCTATGGCTACACCTTC. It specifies CASSKPGYGYTF.

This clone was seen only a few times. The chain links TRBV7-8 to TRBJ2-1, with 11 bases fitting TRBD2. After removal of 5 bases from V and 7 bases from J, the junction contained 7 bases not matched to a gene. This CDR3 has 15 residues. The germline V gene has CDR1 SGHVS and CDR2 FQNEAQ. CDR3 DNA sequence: TGTGCCAGCAGCCTAACTAGCGGGGGAATAAATGAGCAGTTCTTC. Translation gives CASSLTSGGINEQFF.